The text below deals with one T cell receptor beta chain. Its specificity is unknown. Data came from immunoSEQ multiplex PCR; TCRdb stores just in-frame clones and leaves some out. Of over 1.4 million clones listed, about 96% are singletons. The data belong to a study of shared clonotypes between healthy human individuals. Study-level background: Three plates were used per donor for CD4 naive, three for CD4 memory, two for CD8 naive and one for CD8 memory. Study outcomes and limitations: Clonotypes shared by all four donors outscored non-shared clonotypes in generation probability.

Between the trimmed V and J ends, which lost 7 bases and 0 bases, there was a span of 19 bases. The length of the CDR3 is 18 residues. CDR1 MDHEN and CDR2 SYDVKM come from the germline V gene. The origin of this receptor is a man aged 25-45 years in good health. Material: naive CD4+ T cells sorted from blood. Subset meaning: CD45RA+ positively selected. The genes are TRBV28 and TRBJ2-6; possible D gene TRBD1, 6 bases. CDR3 coding DNA: TGTGCCAGCACCGACCTCAGGGGCTCCTACTCTGGGGCCAACGTCCTGACTTTC. Its translation is CASTDLRGSYSGANVLTF.